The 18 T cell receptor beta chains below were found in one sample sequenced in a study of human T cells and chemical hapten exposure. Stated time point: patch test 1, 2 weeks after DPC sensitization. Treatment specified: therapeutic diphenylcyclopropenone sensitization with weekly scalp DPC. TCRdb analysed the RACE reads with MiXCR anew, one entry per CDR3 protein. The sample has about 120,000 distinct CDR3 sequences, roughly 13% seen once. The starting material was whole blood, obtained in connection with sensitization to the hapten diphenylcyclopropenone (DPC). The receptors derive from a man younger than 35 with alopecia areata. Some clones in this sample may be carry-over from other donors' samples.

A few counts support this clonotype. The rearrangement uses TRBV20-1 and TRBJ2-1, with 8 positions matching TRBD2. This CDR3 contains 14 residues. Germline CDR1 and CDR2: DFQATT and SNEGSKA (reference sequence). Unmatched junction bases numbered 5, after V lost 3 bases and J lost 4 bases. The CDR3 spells CSASKRGNYNEQFF. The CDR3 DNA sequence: TGCAGTGCTAGCAAGCGGGGGAATTACAATGAGCAGTTCTTC.

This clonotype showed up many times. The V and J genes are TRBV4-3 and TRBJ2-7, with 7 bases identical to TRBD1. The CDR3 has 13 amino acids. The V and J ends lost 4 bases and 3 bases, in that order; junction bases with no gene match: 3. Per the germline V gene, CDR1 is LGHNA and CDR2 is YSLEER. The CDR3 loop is CASSPGTVYEQYF. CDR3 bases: TGCGCCAGCAGCCCAGGGACAGTCTACGAGCAGTACTTC.

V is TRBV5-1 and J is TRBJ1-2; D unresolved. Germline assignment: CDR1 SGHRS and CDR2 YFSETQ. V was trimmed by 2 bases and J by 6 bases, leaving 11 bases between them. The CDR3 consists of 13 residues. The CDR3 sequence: CASSFYDGNGYTF. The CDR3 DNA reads TGCGCCAGCAGCTTCTACGACGGAAATGGCTACACCTTC.

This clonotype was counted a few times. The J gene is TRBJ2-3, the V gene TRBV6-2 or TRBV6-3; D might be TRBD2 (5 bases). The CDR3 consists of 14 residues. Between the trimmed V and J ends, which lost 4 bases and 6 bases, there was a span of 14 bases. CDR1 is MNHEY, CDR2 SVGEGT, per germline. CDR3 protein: CASSSPPGIDTQYF. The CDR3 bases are TGTGCCAGCAGTTCGCCGCCGGGGATCGATACGCAGTATTTT.

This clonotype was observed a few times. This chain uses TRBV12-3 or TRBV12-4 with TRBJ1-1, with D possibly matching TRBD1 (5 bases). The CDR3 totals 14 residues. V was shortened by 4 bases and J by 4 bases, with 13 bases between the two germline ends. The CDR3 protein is CASSSAREGTEAFF. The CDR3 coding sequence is TGTGCCAGCAGTTCCGCCAGGGAGGGCACTGAAGCTTTCTTT.

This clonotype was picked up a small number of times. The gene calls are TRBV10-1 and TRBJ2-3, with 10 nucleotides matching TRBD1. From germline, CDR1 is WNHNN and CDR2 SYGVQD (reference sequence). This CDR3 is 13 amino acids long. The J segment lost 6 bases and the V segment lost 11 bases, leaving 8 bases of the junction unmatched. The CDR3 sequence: CASRDRGADTQYF. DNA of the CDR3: TGCGCCTCGCGGGACAGGGGCGCGGATACGCAGTATTTT.

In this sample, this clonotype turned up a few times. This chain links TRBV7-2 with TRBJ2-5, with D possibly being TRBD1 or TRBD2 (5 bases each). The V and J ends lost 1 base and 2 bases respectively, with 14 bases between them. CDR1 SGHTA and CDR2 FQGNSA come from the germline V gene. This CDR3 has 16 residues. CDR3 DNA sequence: TGTGCCAGCAGCTTAGAGGTCGGGGACGGTCAAGAGACCCAGTACTTC. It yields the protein CASSLEVGDGQETQYF.

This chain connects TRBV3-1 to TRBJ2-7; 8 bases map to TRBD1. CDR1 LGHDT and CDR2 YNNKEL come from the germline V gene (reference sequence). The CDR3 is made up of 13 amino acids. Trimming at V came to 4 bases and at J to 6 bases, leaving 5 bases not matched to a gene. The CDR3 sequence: CASSRQGTVEQYF. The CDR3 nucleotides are TGTGCCAGCAGCCGACAGGGGACGGTCGAGCAGTACTTC.

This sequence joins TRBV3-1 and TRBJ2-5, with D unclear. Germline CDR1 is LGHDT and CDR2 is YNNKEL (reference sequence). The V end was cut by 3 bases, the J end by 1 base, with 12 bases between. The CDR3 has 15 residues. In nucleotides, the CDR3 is TGTGCCAGCAGCCACCACAGAAAATCCCAAGAGACCCAGTACTTC. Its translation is CASSHHRKSQETQYF.

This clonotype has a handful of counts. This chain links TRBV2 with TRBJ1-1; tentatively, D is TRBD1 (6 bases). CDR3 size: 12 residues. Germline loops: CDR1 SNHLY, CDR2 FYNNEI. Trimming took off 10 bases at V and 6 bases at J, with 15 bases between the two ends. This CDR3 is CATSLEGAEAFF. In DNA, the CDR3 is TGTGCCACCTCCTTGGAGGGGGCTGAAGCTTTCTTT.

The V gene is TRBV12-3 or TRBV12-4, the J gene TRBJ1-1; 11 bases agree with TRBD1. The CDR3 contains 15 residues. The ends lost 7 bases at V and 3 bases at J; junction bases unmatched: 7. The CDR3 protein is CASIGTGGSYTEAFF. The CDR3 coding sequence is TGTGCCAGCATTGGGACAGGGGGATCGTACACTGAAGCTTTCTTT.

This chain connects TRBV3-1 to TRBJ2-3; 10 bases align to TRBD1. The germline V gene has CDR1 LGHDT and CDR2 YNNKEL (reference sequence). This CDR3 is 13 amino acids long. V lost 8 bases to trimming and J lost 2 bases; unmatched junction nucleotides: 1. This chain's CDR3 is CASGQGVTDTQYF. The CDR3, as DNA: TGTGCCAGCGGACAGGGGGTCACAGATACGCAGTATTTT.

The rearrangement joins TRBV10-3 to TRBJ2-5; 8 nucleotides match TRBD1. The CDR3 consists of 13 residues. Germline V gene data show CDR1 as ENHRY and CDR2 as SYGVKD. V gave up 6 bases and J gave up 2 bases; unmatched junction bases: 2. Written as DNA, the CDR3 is TGTGCCATCAGCCGGGACAGGCAAGAGACCCAGTACTTC. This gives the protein CAISRDRQETQYF.

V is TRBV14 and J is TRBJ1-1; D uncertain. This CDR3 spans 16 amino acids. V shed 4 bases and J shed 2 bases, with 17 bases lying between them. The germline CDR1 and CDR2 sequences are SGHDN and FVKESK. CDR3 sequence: CASSPQRLAANTEAFF. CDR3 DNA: TGTGCCAGCAGCCCCCAACGTTTGGCAGCAAACACTGAAGCTTTCTTT.

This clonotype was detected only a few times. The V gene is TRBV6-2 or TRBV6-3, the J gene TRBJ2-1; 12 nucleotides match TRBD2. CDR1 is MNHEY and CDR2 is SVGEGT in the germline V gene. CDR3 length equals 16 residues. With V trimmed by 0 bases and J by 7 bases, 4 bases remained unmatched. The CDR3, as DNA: TGTGCCAGCAGTTACTCGTCGACTAGCGGGGGAAATGAGCAGTTCTTC. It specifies CASSYSSTSGGNEQFF.

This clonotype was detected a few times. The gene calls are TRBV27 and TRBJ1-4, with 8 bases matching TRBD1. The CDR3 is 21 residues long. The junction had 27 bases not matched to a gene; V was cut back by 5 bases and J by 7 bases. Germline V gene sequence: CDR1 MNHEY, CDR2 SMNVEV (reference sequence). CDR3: CASSPIGEMGTGRLQFEKLFF. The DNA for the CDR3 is TGTGCCAGCAGTCCCATCGGCGAAATGGGGACAGGTCGATTACAATTTGAAAAACTGTTTTTT.

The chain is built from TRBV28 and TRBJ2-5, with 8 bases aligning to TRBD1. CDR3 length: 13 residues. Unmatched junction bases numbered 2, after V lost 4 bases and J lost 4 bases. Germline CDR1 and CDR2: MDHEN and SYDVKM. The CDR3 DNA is TGTGCCAGCAGTTCAGGGGGCCGAGAGACCCAGTACTTC. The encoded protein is CASSSGGRETQYF.

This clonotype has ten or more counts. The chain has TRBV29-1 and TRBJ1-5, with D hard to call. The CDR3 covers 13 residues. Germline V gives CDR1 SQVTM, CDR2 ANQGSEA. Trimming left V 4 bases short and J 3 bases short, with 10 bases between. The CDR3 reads CSVAEALNQPQHF. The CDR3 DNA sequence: TGCAGCGTTGCTGAAGCCCTCAATCAGCCCCAGCATTTT.